This T cell receptor beta chain derives from a study of memory CD4+ T cells and cytomegalovirus serostatus. Overall study context: Of the healthy Belgian adults, several were CMV seropositive and approximately 25 seronegative. Study outcomes and limitations: CD4+ memory repertoires contained 67 of 164 reported CMV TCRbeta sequences.

Per the original methods: After removing out-of-frame reads, around 2,100,000 distinct TCRbeta sequences remained. Produced via immunoSEQ multiplex PCR; TCRdb's table is partial and in-frame only. V and J calls and clone size come straight from that table; D and trimming were deduced from the DNA. The repertoire holds about 50,000 clones, with under 85% as singletons. Per germline, CDR1 SGHRS and CDR2 YFSETQ. Trimming at V came to 4 bases and at J to 1 base, leaving 12 bases not matched to a gene. CDR3 length: 17 amino acids. With respect to this clone: Its specificity is not known.

Single viable CD3+CD4+CD8-CD45RO+ cells were sorted as the memory CD4+ T cells. CMV serostatus came from serum IgG against pp150, pp28, p38, p52. The TCR sequence derives from an adult in good health and CMV-seronegative. The sequencing input was memory CD4+ T cells from blood. The gene calls are TRBV5-1 and TRBJ2-5; 8 bases are shared with TRBD1. DNA of the CDR3: TGCGCCAGCAGCCCCAGTTCCGGGACAGGCACCCAAGAGACCCAGTACTTC. Its translation is CASSPSSGTGTQETQYF.